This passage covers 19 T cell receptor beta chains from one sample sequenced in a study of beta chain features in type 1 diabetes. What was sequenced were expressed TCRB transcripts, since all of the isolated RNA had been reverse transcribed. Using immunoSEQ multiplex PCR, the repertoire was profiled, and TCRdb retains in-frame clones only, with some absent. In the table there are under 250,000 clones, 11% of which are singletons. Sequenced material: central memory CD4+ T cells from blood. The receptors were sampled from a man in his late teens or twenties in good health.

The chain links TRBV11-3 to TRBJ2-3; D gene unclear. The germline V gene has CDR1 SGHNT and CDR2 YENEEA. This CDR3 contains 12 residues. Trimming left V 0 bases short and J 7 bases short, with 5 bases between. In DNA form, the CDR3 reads TGTGCCAGCAGCTTAGAAGGTTATACGCAGTATTTT. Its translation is CASSLEGYTQYF. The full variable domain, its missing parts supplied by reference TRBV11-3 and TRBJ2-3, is EAGVVQSPRYKIIEKKQPVAFWCNPISGHNTLYWYLQNLGQGPELLIRYENEEAVDDSQLPKDRFSAERLKGVDSTLKIQPAELGDSAVYLCASSLEGYTQYFGPGTRLTVL.

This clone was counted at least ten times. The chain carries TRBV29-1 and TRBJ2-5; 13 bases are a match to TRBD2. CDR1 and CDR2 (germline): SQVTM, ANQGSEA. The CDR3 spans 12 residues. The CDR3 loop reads CGGLAGVETQYF. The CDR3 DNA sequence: TGCGGAGGACTAGCGGGAGTAGAGACCCAGTACTTC.

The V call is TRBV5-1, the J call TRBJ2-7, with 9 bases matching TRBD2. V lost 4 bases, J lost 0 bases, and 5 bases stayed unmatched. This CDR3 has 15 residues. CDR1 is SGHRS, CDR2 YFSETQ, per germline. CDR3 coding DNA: TGCGCCAGCAGCATAGGGACTAGCAGCTCCTACGAGCAGTACTTC. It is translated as CASSIGTSSSYEQYF.

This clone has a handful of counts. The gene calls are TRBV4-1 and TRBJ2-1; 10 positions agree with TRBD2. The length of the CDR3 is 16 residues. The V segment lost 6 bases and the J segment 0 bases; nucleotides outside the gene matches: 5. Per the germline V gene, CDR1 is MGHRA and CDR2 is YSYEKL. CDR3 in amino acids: CASRPVAGGSYNEQFF. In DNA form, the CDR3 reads TGCGCCAGCAGACCTGTAGCGGGAGGCTCCTACAATGAGCAGTTCTTC.

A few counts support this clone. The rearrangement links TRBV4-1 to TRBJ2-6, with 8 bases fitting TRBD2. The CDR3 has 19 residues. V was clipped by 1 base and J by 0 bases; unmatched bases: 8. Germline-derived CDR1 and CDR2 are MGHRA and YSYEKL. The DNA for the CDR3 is TGCGCCAGCAGCCAAGTCGCACCGCGGGAGGCCTCTGGGGCCAACGTCCTGACTTTC. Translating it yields CASSQVAPREASGANVLTF.

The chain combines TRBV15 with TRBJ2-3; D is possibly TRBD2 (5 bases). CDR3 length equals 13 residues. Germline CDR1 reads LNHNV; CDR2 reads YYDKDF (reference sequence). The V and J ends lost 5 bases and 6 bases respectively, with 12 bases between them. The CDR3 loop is CATSLRLADTQYF. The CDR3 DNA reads TGTGCCACCAGCCTCCGCCTAGCCGATACGCAGTATTTT.

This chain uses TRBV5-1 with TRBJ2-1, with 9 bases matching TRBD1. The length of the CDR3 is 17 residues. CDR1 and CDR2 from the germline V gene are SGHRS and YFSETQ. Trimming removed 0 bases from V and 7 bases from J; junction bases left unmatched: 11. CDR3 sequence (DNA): TGCGCCAGCAGCTTGGCGGGACAGGGCAACGAAGTTAATGAGCAGTTCTTC. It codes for CASSLAGQGNEVNEQFF.

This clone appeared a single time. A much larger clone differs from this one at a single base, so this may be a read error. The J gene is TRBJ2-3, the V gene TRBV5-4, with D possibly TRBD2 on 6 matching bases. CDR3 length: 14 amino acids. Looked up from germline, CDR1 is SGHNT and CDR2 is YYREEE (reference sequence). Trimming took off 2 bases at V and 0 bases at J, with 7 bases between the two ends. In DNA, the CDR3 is TGTGCCAGCAGCTTAGGGACTAGCACAGATACGCAGTATTTT. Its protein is CASSLGTSTDTQYF.

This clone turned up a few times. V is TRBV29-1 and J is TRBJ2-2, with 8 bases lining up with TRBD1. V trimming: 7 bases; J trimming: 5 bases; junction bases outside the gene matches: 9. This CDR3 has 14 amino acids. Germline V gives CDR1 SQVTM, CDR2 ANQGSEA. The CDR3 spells CSADQGAGTGELFF. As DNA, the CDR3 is TGCAGCGCAGACCAGGGGGCAGGAACCGGGGAGCTGTTTTTT.

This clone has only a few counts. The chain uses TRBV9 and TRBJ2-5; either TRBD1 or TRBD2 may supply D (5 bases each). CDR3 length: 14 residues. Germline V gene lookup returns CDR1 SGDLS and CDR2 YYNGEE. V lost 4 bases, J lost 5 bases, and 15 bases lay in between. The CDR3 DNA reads TGTGCCAGCAGCACCCGAGGGACGCGGGAGACCCAGTACTTC. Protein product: CASSTRGTRETQYF.

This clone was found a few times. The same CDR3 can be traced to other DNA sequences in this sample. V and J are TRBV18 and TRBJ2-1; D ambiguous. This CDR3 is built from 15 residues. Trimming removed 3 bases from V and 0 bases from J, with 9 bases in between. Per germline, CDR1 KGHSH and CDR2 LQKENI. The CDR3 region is CASSPDQSSYNEQFF. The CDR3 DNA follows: TGTGCCAGCTCACCCGACCAAAGCTCCTACAATGAGCAGTTCTTC.

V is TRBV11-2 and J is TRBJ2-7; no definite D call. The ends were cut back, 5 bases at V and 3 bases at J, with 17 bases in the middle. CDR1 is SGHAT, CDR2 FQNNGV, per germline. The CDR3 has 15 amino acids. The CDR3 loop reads CASSPYAVHGYEQYF. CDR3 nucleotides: TGTGCCAGCAGCCCGTACGCCGTTCACGGCTACGAGCAGTACTTC.

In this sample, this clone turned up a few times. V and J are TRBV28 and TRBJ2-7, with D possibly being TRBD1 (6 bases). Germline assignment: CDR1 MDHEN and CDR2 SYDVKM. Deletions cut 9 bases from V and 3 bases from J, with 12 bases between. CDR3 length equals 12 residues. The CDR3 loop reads CASWTVGYEQYF. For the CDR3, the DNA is TGTGCCAGTTGGACAGTCGGCTACGAGCAGTACTTC.

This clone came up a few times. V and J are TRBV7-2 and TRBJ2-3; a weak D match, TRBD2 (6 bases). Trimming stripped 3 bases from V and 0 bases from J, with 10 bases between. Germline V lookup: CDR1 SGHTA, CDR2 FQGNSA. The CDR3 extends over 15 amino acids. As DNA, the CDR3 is TGTGCCAGCAGCTTGTCCGGGACTAGCACAGATACGCAGTATTTT. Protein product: CASSLSGTSTDTQYF.

CDR3 in amino acids: CACILPRTWQRYEQYF. In nucleotides, the CDR3 is TGTGCCTGCATCCTGCCCAGGACTTGGCAGCGGTACGAGCAGTACTTC. The chain has TRBV30 and TRBJ2-7, with D tentatively TRBD2 (5 bases). V was trimmed by 6 bases and J by 4 bases, leaving 25 bases between them. CDR1 and CDR2 from the germline V gene are GTSNPN and SVGIG (reference sequence). This CDR3 has 16 amino acids.

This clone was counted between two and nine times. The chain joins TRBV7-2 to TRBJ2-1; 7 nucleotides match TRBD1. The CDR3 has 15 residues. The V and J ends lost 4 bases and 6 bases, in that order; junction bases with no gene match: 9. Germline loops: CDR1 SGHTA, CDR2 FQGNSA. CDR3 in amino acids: CASSYRTGPLNEQFF. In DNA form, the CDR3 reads TGTGCCAGCAGCTATCGGACAGGTCCCCTCAATGAGCAGTTCTTC. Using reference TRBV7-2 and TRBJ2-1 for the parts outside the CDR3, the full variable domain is GAGVSQSPSNKVTEKGKDVELRCDPISGHTALYWYRQSLGQGLEFLIYFQGNSAPDKSGLPSDRFSAERTGGSVSTLTIQRTQQEDSAVYLCASSYRTGPLNEQFFGPGTRLTVL.

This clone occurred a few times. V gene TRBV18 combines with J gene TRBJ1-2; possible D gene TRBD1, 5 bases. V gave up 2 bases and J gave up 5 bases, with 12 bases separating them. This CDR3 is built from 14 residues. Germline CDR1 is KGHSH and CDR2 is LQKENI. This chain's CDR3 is CASSPSQVGYGYTF. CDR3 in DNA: TGTGCCAGCTCACCATCACAGGTCGGGTATGGCTACACCTTC.

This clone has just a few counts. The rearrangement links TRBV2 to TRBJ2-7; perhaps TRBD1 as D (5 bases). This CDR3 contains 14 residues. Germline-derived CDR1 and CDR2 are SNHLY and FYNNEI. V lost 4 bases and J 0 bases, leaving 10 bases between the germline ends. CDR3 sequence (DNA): TGTGCCAGCAGTGGGACATACCACTCCTACGAGCAGTACTTC. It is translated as CASSGTYHSYEQYF.

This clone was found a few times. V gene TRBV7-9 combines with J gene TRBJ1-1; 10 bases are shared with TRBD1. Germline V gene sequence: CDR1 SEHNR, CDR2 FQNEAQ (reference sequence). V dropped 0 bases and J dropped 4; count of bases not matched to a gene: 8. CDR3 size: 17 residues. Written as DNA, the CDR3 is TGTGCCAGCAGCTTAGCGCACCGACAGGGGGCTAGCACTGAAGCTTTCTTT. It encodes CASSLAHRQGASTEAFF.